A single sample gave rise to the 23 T cell receptor beta chains below, sequenced in a study of human T cells and chemical hapten exposure. Time point meaning: patch test 2, 6 weeks after DPC sensitization. The treatment was: therapeutic diphenylcyclopropenone sensitization with weekly scalp DPC. Using its own MiXCR run on the RACE reads, TCRdb lists one record per CDR3 protein. This sample has under 100,000 distinct CDR3 sequences, with about 10% found just once. The input for sequencing was whole blood, taken in connection with sensitization to the hapten diphenylcyclopropenone (DPC). Every receptor here comes from a woman aged 45 to 65 with alopecia areata. Some clones in this sample may be carry-over from other donors' samples.

This clonotype was detected ten times or more. The chain couples TRBV21-1 to TRBJ2-7; the table's D call, TRBD1, has no DNA check behind it. TRBV21-1 is recorded as a pseudogene. The CDR3 runs 15 residues. The CDR3 region has the DNA TGTGCCAGCAGCAAAATAGGGACAGGGTACTACGAGCAGTACTTC. Amino acids: CASSKIGTGYYEQYF.

This chain links TRBV29-1 with TRBJ2-5; 7 nucleotides agree with TRBD2. The CDR3 has 13 amino acids. Germline loops: CDR1 SQVTM, CDR2 ANQGSEA. The J segment lost 5 bases and the V segment lost 4 bases, leaving 7 bases of the junction unmatched. Here the CDR3 reads CSVGGGSGETQYF. As DNA, the CDR3 is TGCAGCGTTGGCGGCGGGAGCGGGGAGACCCAGTACTTC.

In this sample, this clonotype turned up many times. V usage is TRBV29-1 and J usage is TRBJ1-1; possible D gene TRBD1, 6 bases. With 6 bases removed from V and 4 bases from J, the gap between germline ends came to 24 bases. Germline V CDR1 and CDR2: SQVTM, ANQGSEA. This CDR3 is 16 amino acids long. The CDR3 DNA is TGCAGCGTCGCACTCCTCAAGGGGGGGGCTGGCACTGAAGCTTTCTTT. It yields the protein CSVALLKGGAGTEAFF.

The chain links TRBV5-5 to TRBJ1-1; D is possibly TRBD1 (5 bases). V was pared by 0 bases and J by 4 bases, with 7 bases between. From germline, CDR1 is SGHKS and CDR2 YYEKEE (reference sequence). This CDR3 has 13 amino acids. CDR3 residues: CASSLVGTTEAFF. The CDR3 DNA reads TGTGCCAGCAGCTTGGTAGGGACCACTGAAGCTTTCTTT.

At least ten counts were recorded for this clonotype. The chain uses TRBV3-1 and TRBJ2-7; 8 bases fit TRBD1. This CDR3 has 14 amino acids. V lost 2 bases, J lost 5 bases, and 5 bases stayed unmatched. From germline, CDR1 is LGHDT and CDR2 YNNKEL (reference sequence). CDR3 nucleotides: TGTGCCAGCAGCCAAAGGACAGGGCTCCACGAGCAGTACTTC. It is translated as CASSQRTGLHEQYF.

This CDR3 is CSARGIGGNYNEQFF. As DNA, the CDR3 is TGCAGTGCTAGAGGCATAGGCGGGAACTACAATGAGCAGTTCTTC. This chain connects TRBV20-1 to TRBJ2-1; a weak D match, TRBD2 (6 bases). The V gene's germline CDR1 is DFQATT and CDR2 SNEGSKA (reference sequence). Trimming left V 1 base short and J 3 bases short, with 13 bases between. This CDR3 spans 15 amino acids.

The chain carries TRBV10-1 and TRBJ2-1; D uncertain. CDR1 is WNHNN, CDR2 SYGVQD, per germline (reference sequence). The CDR3 has 14 residues. The ends were cut back, 0 bases at V and 10 bases at J, with 13 bases in the middle. CDR3 sequence: CASSESPSADEQFF. CDR3 in DNA: TGCGCCAGCAGTGAGTCGCCATCCGCCGACGAGCAGTTCTTC.

The chain carries TRBV2 and TRBJ2-1; D gene unclear. The CDR3 length is 11 residues. V was trimmed by 8 bases and J by 4 bases, leaving 6 bases between them. In germline, CDR1 is SNHLY, CDR2 FYNNEI. In DNA, the CDR3 is TGTGCCAGCGGCAGGTACAATGAGCAGTTCTTC. Translated: CASGRYNEQFF.

The chain couples TRBV28 to TRBJ1-5; TRBD1 might be the D (5 bases). The CDR3 runs 14 residues. CDR1 and CDR2 (germline): MDHEN, SYDVKM. V shed 4 bases and J shed 3 bases, with 10 bases lying between them. The CDR3 nucleotides read TGTGCCAGCAGTTCTCTCGGGGCCAATCAGCCCCAGCATTTT. Protein sequence: CASSSLGANQPQHF.

This clonotype has only a few counts. The chain is built from TRBV3-1 and TRBJ1-5, with 9 positions matching TRBD1. Germline values: CDR1 LGHDT, CDR2 YNNKEL (reference sequence). With 1 base clipped from V and 7 bases from J, the junction kept 5 bases outside the gene matches. The length of the CDR3 is 15 residues. The CDR3 here is CASSQGQGGRQPQHF. In nucleotides, the CDR3 is TGTGCCAGCAGCCAAGGACAGGGGGGACGGCAGCCCCAGCATTTT.

This clonotype was seen a few times. This chain connects TRBV12-3 or TRBV12-4 to TRBJ1-2; no definite D call. This CDR3 comprises 12 residues. The V end lost 5 bases, the J end lost 5 bases, and 9 bases lay between the germline ends. The CDR3 loop reads CASSAEDYGYTF. The CDR3 DNA reads as TGTGCCAGCAGTGCGGAAGATTATGGCTACACCTTC.

This clonotype was seen a handful of times. The chain employs TRBV28 and TRBJ2-5, with D uncertain. The CDR3 contains 12 residues. Trimming removed 7 bases at V and 4 bases at J, with 10 bases between. The germline CDR1 and CDR2 sequences are MDHEN and SYDVKM. CDR3 sequence reads: CASTNPTETQYF. The CDR3 nucleotides read TGTGCCAGCACTAATCCCACAGAGACCCAGTACTTC. Full variable domain (rest looked up from reference TRBV28 and TRBJ2-5): DVKVTQSSRYLVKRTGEKVFLECVQDMDHENMFWYRQDPGLGLRLIYFSYDVKMKEKGDIPEGYSVSREKKERFSLILESASTNQTSMYLCASTNPTETQYFGPGTRLLVL.

On this clonotype: Given a much more abundant clone one base away, this may be a read error. The rearrangement links TRBV4-1 to TRBJ2-1; D gene unclear. CDR1 and CDR2 from the germline V gene are MGHRA and YSYEKL. The CDR3 has 16 residues. The CDR3 DNA reads TGCGCCAGCAGCCAAGATTATGACTCCCAGGCCAATGAGCAGCTCTTC. Protein product: CASSQDYDSQANEQLF.

The rearrangement joins TRBV15 to TRBJ1-2, with TRBD1 matching 7 bases. CDR1 LNHNV and CDR2 YYDKDF come from the germline V gene (reference sequence). The CDR3 sequence is 12 residues long. With V trimmed by 4 bases and J by 12 bases, 8 bases remained unmatched. CDR3 in DNA: TGTGCCACCAGCATCTCCGACAGGGATCACACCTTC. It translates to CATSISDRDHTF.

This chain joins TRBV29-1 and TRBJ2-5; maybe TRBD2 (5 bases). The CDR3 consists of 14 residues. From germline, CDR1 is SQVTM and CDR2 ANQGSEA. V dropped 1 base and J dropped 1 base, with 10 bases sitting between them. Here the CDR3 DNA reads TGCAGCGTTGAAGGGCTAGCCGGCCAAGAGACCCAGTACTTC. It encodes CSVEGLAGQETQYF.

This sequence joins TRBV11-2 and TRBJ2-7, with 7 positions matching TRBD1. With V trimmed by 4 bases and J by 6 bases, 3 bases remained unmatched. The CDR3 is 12 amino acids. The germline V gene has CDR1 SGHAT and CDR2 FQNNGV. The CDR3, as DNA: TGTGCCAGCAGCTCCAGACAGGGCGAGCAGTACTTC. This sequence encodes CASSSRQGEQYF.

The chain recombines TRBV7-9 with TRBJ1-6; D is unresolved. V was clipped by 5 bases and J by 5 bases, with 4 bases between them. Germline V lookup: CDR1 SEHNR, CDR2 FQNEAQ (reference sequence). The CDR3 length is 12 residues. The CDR3 nucleotides are TGTGCCAGCAGCACTGATAATTCACCCCTCCACTTT. Translating gives CASSTDNSPLHF.

This clonotype came up many times. The chain joins TRBV6-1 to TRBJ1-1; unclear D gene. This CDR3 spans 13 amino acids. CDR1 MNHNS and CDR2 SASEGT come from the germline V gene. V lost 4 bases and J lost 4, with 10 bases in between. The CDR3 DNA follows: TGTGCCAGCAGTGGGGCGTGGCGCACTGAAGCTTTCTTT. It yields the protein CASSGAWRTEAFF.

The table lists this clonotype with a count of one. The rearrangement links TRBV27 to TRBJ1-2; unclear D gene. Per the germline V gene, CDR1 is MNHEY and CDR2 is SMNVEV (reference sequence). V was pared by 5 bases and J by 4 bases, with 11 bases between. CDR3 size: 13 residues. The CDR3 region is CASSPDWGYGYTF. The CDR3 region has the DNA TGTGCCAGCAGTCCCGACTGGGGCTATGGCTACACCTTC.

This clonotype was seen more than once but under ten times. This chain uses TRBV2 with TRBJ2-1; a possible D gene is TRBD1 (5 bases). This CDR3 is built from 14 residues. Germline CDR1 is SNHLY and CDR2 is FYNNEI. V lost 7 bases and J lost 3, with 13 bases in between. The CDR3 reads CASMGRVVYNEQFF. CDR3 nucleotide sequence: TGTGCCAGCATGGGCAGGGTGGTCTACAATGAGCAGTTCTTC.

The chain joins TRBV6-5 to TRBJ1-1; D ambiguous. Per the germline V gene, CDR1 is MNHEY and CDR2 is SVGAGI. The CDR3 has 13 amino acids. With 2 bases removed from V and 1 base from J, the gap between germline ends came to 5 bases. DNA of the CDR3: TGTGCCAGCAGTTACATTGGGAACACTGAAGCTTTCTTT. This codes for CASSYIGNTEAFF.

This clonotype showed up just a few times. The rearrangement uses TRBV11-2 and TRBJ2-7; no firm D call. With 5 bases removed from V and 0 bases from J, the gap between germline ends came to 20 bases. Germline CDR1 reads SGHAT; CDR2 reads FQNNGV. This CDR3 contains 17 residues. The CDR3 region has the DNA TGTGCCAGCAGCCCAGTAGTCCTTGCGGATGACTCCTACGAGCAGTACTTC. Protein sequence: CASSPVVLADDSYEQYF. The whole variable domain, filled in from reference TRBV11-2 and TRBJ2-7, reads EAGVAQSPRYKIIEKRQSVAFWCNPISGHATLYWYQQILGQGPKLLIQFQNNGVVDDSQLPKDRFSAERLKGVDSTLKIQPAKLEDSAVYLCASSPVVLADDSYEQYFGPGTRLTVT.

In its sample, this clonotype was seen many times. V gene TRBV12-3 or TRBV12-4 combines with J gene TRBJ1-2, with no clear D. CDR3 size: 13 residues. V gave up 6 bases and J gave up 0 bases, with 8 bases separating them. The CDR3 sequence: CASSYTTNYGYTF. The CDR3 DNA reads as TGTGCCAGCAGCTACACAACTAACTATGGCTACACCTTC.